One sample yielded the 26 T cell receptor beta chains listed below, sequenced in a study of human T cells and chemical hapten exposure. The time point: patch test 2, 6 weeks after DPC sensitization. The sample's treatment: therapeutic diphenylcyclopropenone sensitization with weekly scalp DPC. TCRdb redid the calling of the RACE reads with MiXCR, one entry per CDR3 protein. The top ten hold approximately 5% of the sample, which has approximately 80,000 distinct CDR3 sequences, over 9.5% seen once. The sequencing here drew on whole blood, taken in connection with sensitization to the hapten diphenylcyclopropenone (DPC). The receptor set was obtained from a woman aged 45-65 years with alopecia areata. Some clones in this sample may be carry-over from other donors' samples.

J is TRBJ1-4 and V is TRBV4-1, with D unclear. Germline V gene lookup returns CDR1 MGHRA and CDR2 YSYEKL. This CDR3 is built from 17 residues. Trimming removed 8 bases from V and 4 bases from J, with 23 bases in between. The CDR3 bases are TGCGCCAGCCGCCCTAACCCAACACAAGGAGTTAATGAAAAACTGTTTTTT. Translation: CASRPNPTQGVNEKLFF.

In this sample, this clonotype turned up a few times. The chain links TRBV12-3 or TRBV12-4 to TRBJ1-1; D is ambiguous. V lost 4 bases to trimming and J lost 2 bases, with 11 bases between them. The CDR3 consists of 14 residues. The CDR3 DNA is TGTGCCAGCAGTTCGACTATGGGAAACACTGAAGCTTTCTTT. Translating gives CASSSTMGNTEAFF.

This clonotype was seen ten or more times. The CDR3 here is CASSLSRGHTMNTEAFF. The CDR3 region has the DNA TGCGCCAGCAGCCTATCGAGGGGCCACACGATGAACACTGAAGCTTTCTTT. This chain uses TRBV5-1 with TRBJ1-1; D perhaps matches TRBD1 (5 bases). Germline V CDR1 and CDR2: SGHRS, YFSETQ. The CDR3 is 17 residues long. V was clipped by 4 bases and J by 0 bases, with 19 bases between them. Using reference TRBV5-1 and TRBJ1-1 for the parts outside the CDR3, the full variable domain is KAGVTQTPRYLIKTRGQQVTLSCSPISGHRSVSWYQQTPGQGLQFLFEYFSETQRNKGNFPGRFSGRQFSNSRSEMNVSTLELGDSALYLCASSLSRGHTMNTEAFFGQGTRLTVV.

This chain joins TRBV2 and TRBJ2-7, with D possibly matching TRBD1 (6 bases). V shed 5 bases and J shed 2 bases, with 13 bases lying between them. CDR3 length: 14 residues. Germline V CDR1 and CDR2: SNHLY, FYNNEI. In DNA form, the CDR3 reads TGTGCCAGCAGTCACACAGGGTCCACCTACGAGCAGTACTTC. Protein sequence: CASSHTGSTYEQYF. The variable domain in full, with the rest retrieved from reference TRBV2 and TRBJ2-7, is EPEVTQTPSHQVTQMGQEVILRCVPISNHLYFYWYRQILGQKVEFLVSFYNNEISEKSEIFDDQFSVERPDGSNFTLKIRSTKLEDSAMYFCASSHTGSTYEQYFGPGTRLTVT.

The chain has TRBV28 and TRBJ2-7, with D unresolved. This CDR3 has 11 residues. Trimming took 7 bases from V and 6 from J, leaving 10 bases between them. The germline V gene encodes CDR1 MDHEN and CDR2 SYDVKM. The CDR3 region is CASTTFSEQYF. The CDR3 nucleotides read TGTGCCAGCACCACCTTTTCCGAGCAGTACTTC.

This clonotype was recorded many times. V and J are TRBV7-9 and TRBJ2-2; the D gene is possibly TRBD2 (6 bases). The CDR3 is 15 residues long. Germline V gene lookup returns CDR1 SEHNR and CDR2 FQNEAQ (reference sequence). Between the trimmed V and J ends, which lost 5 bases and 6 bases, there was a span of 16 bases. CDR3 protein: CASSPRRGAAGELFF. CDR3 coding DNA: TGTGCCAGCAGCCCTAGGAGGGGCGCCGCCGGGGAGCTGTTTTTT.

This clonotype was counted ten times or more. The V gene is TRBV7-2, the J gene TRBJ2-7; 7 bases map to TRBD1. The trim removed 1 base at V and 3 bases at J, leaving 3 bases unmatched. This CDR3 region has 14 residues. Germline V gene lookup returns CDR1 SGHTA and CDR2 FQGNSA. The CDR3 coding sequence is TGTGCCAGCAGCTTAGGACAGGGAAACTACGAGCAGTACTTC. Its translation: CASSLGQGNYEQYF.

This clonotype turned up a few times. The chain uses TRBV2 and TRBJ2-2; 10 bases are shared with TRBD2. Germline CDR1 and CDR2: SNHLY and FYNNEI. V lost 11 bases, J lost 6 bases, and 12 bases stayed unmatched. The length of the CDR3 is 15 residues. CDR3 sequence: CACGPASGSPGELFF. The CDR3 DNA sequence: TGTGCCTGCGGGCCGGCTAGCGGGAGTCCCGGGGAGCTGTTTTTT.

This clonotype appeared many times. The V gene is TRBV29-1, the J gene TRBJ1-1, with 7 bases that match TRBD1. The germline gives CDR1 SQVTM, CDR2 ANQGSEA. The CDR3 spans 13 residues. V was clipped by 5 bases and J by 3 bases; unmatched bases: 6. DNA for the CDR3: TGCAGCGTTTATCAAGGACAGGACACTGAAGCTTTCTTT. This codes for CSVYQGQDTEAFF.

This clonotype was seen more than once but under ten times. The genes are TRBV6-5 and TRBJ1-2; D is ambiguous. The CDR3 contains 15 residues. Germline V lookup: CDR1 MNHEY, CDR2 SVGAGI. With 6 bases removed from V and 2 bases from J, the gap between germline ends came to 16 bases. The CDR3 sequence: CASRTRGNQNYGYTF. As DNA, the CDR3 is TGTGCCAGCAGGACCCGCGGTAACCAAAACTATGGCTACACCTTC.

The table lists this clonotype with a few counts. This chain joins TRBV6-1 and TRBJ2-3; 7 nucleotides agree with TRBD1. V lost 5 bases and J lost 1; bases outside the gene matches: 9. The CDR3 covers 16 residues. The germline V gene has CDR1 MNHNS and CDR2 SASEGT. The CDR3 DNA sequence: TGTGCCAGCAGTCACTTGACAGGGCACGGCACAGATACGCAGTATTTT. Translated: CASSHLTGHGTDTQYF.

The chain links TRBV4-1 to TRBJ1-1; the D is unclear. The CDR3 sequence is 15 residues long. From germline, CDR1 is MGHRA and CDR2 YSYEKL. V was clipped by 3 bases and J by 3 bases, with 14 bases between them. CDR3 DNA sequence: TGCGCCAGCAGCCAGAAGTCTCCTCGGGACACTGAAGCTTTCTTT. Translation: CASSQKSPRDTEAFF.

This clonotype was observed a handful of times. This chain joins TRBV7-9 and TRBJ2-3, with D possibly matching TRBD2 (6 bases). V was shortened by 7 bases and J by 0 bases, with 8 bases between the two germline ends. CDR1 is SEHNR and CDR2 is FQNEAQ in the germline V gene (reference sequence). The length of the CDR3 is 13 residues. The CDR3 protein is CASTLASTDTQYF. CDR3 sequence (DNA): TGTGCCAGCACTCTAGCGAGCACAGATACGCAGTATTTT.

This clonotype came up many times. The genes are TRBV7-9 and TRBJ2-7; 13 nucleotides agree with TRBD2. This CDR3 comprises 14 residues. CDR1 and CDR2 (germline): SEHNR, FQNEAQ (reference sequence). The trim removed 5 bases at V and 7 bases at J, leaving 5 bases unmatched. The CDR3 nucleotides read TGTGCCAGCAGCCCAGGACTAGCGGGAGAAGAGCAGTACTTC. As protein: CASSPGLAGEEQYF. Looking up the rest from reference TRBV7-9 and TRBJ2-7 gives the full variable domain: DTGVSQNPRHKITKRGQNVTFRCDPISEHNRLYWYRQTLGQGPEFLTYFQNEAQLEKSRLLSDRFSAERPKGSFSTLEIQRTEQGDSAMYLCASSPGLAGEEQYFGPGTRLTVT.

This clonotype was seen at least ten times. This sequence joins TRBV10-2 and TRBJ2-5, with 7 nucleotides matching TRBD1. The CDR3 consists of 13 residues. Trimming took 6 bases from V and 4 from J; bases not matched to a gene: 5. Germline CDR1 WSHSY, CDR2 SAAADI. CDR3 sequence: CASSQGVGETQYF. As DNA, the CDR3 is TGCGCCAGCAGCCAGGGGGTCGGAGAGACCCAGTACTTC.

This clonotype was counted only a few times. CDR3 nucleotides: TGCAGTGCTAGAGATTCACAGGGTCGGACTGAAGCTTTCTTT. This translates into CSARDSQGRTEAFF. The chain uses TRBV20-1 and TRBJ1-1, with D possibly TRBD1 on 6 matching bases. Germline V gene sequence: CDR1 DFQATT, CDR2 SNEGSKA (reference sequence). The V end lost 0 bases, the J end lost 5 bases, and 13 bases lay between the germline ends. The CDR3 sequence is 14 residues long.

There are many counts of this clonotype. The rearrangement joins TRBV4-3 to TRBJ1-2; possibly TRBD1 for D (5 bases). The germline V and J ends were trimmed by 0 bases and 2 bases, with 13 bases remaining between them. CDR1 and CDR2 (germline): LGHNA, YSLEER. CDR3 length: 16 amino acids. As DNA, the CDR3 is TGCGCCAGCAGCCAAGAACTGAACAGGATAAACTATGGCTACACCTTC. Its protein product is CASSQELNRINYGYTF.

The V gene is TRBV20-1, the J gene TRBJ1-2; D gene unclear. V was shortened by 3 bases and J by 1 base, with 6 bases between the two germline ends. In germline, CDR1 is DFQATT, CDR2 SNEGSKA (reference sequence). The CDR3 length is 12 residues. The DNA for the CDR3 is TGCAGTGCTAGCGGTGATAACTATGGCTACACCTTC. Its protein product is CSASGDNYGYTF.

This clonotype was seen at least ten times. V gene TRBV4-1 combines with J gene TRBJ1-2, with 11 bases aligning to TRBD1. The CDR3 runs 16 residues. Germline-derived CDR1 and CDR2 are MGHRA and YSYEKL. Trimming removed 2 bases from V and 5 bases from J; junction bases left unmatched: 7. The CDR3 loop is CASSQRPGQGVYGYTF. Written as DNA, the CDR3 is TGCGCCAGCAGCCAAAGACCGGGACAGGGGGTTTATGGCTACACCTTC.

This clonotype has a count of ten or more. This sequence joins TRBV10-2 and TRBJ1-2; D uncertain. The CDR3 is 11 amino acids. The germline V and J ends were trimmed by 7 bases and 6 bases, with 9 bases remaining between them. Germline V gene lookup returns CDR1 WSHSY and CDR2 SAAADI. The CDR3 here is CASMDGHGYTF. The DNA of the CDR3 is TGCGCCAGCATGGACGGCCATGGCTACACCTTC.

This clonotype was observed at least ten times. V is TRBV9 and J is TRBJ2-5, with 7 bases lining up with TRBD1. The CDR3 totals 15 residues. V lost 3 bases, J lost 2 bases, and 7 bases stayed unmatched. Looked up from germline, CDR1 is SGDLS and CDR2 is YYNGEE. The CDR3 loop is CASSANGDRQETQYF. The CDR3 DNA reads TGTGCCAGCAGCGCCAATGGGGACAGACAAGAGACCCAGTACTTC.

This clonotype has just a few counts. The J gene is TRBJ2-7, the V gene TRBV5-5; no clear D gene. V lost 4 bases and J 4 bases, leaving 9 bases between the germline ends. Germline loops: CDR1 SGHKS, CDR2 YYEKEE (reference sequence). The CDR3 runs 12 residues. This chain's CDR3 is CASSPTNYEQYF. CDR3 sequence (DNA): TGTGCCAGCAGCCCCACAAATTACGAGCAGTACTTC.

This clonotype was found many times. The chain couples TRBV12-3 or TRBV12-4 to TRBJ1-2, with no clear D. V was shortened by 5 bases and J by 8 bases, with 15 bases between the two germline ends. The CDR3 has 13 residues. The CDR3 spells CASSPIEDKGYTF. In DNA form, the CDR3 reads TGTGCCAGCAGTCCGATCGAGGATAAGGGCTACACCTTC.

This clonotype was detected only a few times. V gene TRBV29-1 combines with J gene TRBJ2-6, with D unresolved. CDR1 and CDR2 from the germline V gene are SQVTM and ANQGSEA. The CDR3 consists of 13 residues. V lost 4 bases, J lost 0 bases, and 4 bases lay in between. CDR3 region: CSVAFSGANVLTF. CDR3 nucleotides: TGCAGCGTTGCGTTCTCTGGGGCCAACGTCCTGACTTTC.

This clonotype was detected ten times or more. The chain's CDR3 is CASGTGNTIYF. In DNA form, the CDR3 reads TGTGCTAGCGGGACAGGAAACACCATATATTTT. The J gene is TRBJ1-3, the V gene TRBV12-5, with D perhaps TRBD1 (6 bases). The length of the CDR3 is 11 residues. Germline-derived CDR1 and CDR2 are LGHNT and FRNRAP. Trimming stripped 9 bases from V and 4 bases from J, with 7 bases between.

This clonotype was found a few times. This chain joins TRBV11-1 and TRBJ1-1; 9 positions agree with TRBD1. This CDR3 is built from 14 residues. Unmatched junction bases numbered 2, after V lost 3 bases and J lost 3 bases. Germline values: CDR1 SGHAT, CDR2 FQDESV (reference sequence). DNA for the CDR3: TGTGCCAGCAGCTTTCGGACAGGGGACACTGAAGCTTTCTTT. This encodes CASSFRTGDTEAFF.